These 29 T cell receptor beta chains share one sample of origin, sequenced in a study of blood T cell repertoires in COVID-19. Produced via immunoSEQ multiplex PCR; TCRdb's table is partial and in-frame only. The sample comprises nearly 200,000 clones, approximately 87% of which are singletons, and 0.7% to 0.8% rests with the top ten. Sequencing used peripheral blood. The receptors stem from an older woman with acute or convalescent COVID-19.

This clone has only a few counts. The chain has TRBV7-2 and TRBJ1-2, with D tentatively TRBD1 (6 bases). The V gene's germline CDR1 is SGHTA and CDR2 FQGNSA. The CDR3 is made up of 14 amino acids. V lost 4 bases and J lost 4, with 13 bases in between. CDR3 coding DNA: TGTGCCAGCAGCTCCAGCTGGACAGTCTATGGCTACACCTTC. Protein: CASSSSWTVYGYTF.

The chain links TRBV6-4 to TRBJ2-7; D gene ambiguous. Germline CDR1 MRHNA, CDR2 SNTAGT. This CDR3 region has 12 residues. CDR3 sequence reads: CCGAQSSYEQYF. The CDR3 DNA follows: TGTTGCGGAGCGCAGAGCTCCTACGAGCAGTACTTC.

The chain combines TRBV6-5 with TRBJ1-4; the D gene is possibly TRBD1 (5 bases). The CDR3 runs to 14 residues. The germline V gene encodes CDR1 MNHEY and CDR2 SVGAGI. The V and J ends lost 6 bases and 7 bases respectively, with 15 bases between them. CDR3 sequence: CASRAGRLGEKLFF. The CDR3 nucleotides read TGTGCCAGCAGAGCAGGGCGGTTGGGTGAAAAACTGTTTTTT.

CDR3 amino acids: CSAQALGQQYF. The CDR3 region has the DNA TGCAGTGCCCAAGCATTGGGGCAGCAGTACTTC. The chain carries TRBV20-1 and TRBJ2-7; tentatively, D is TRBD1 (5 bases). The CDR3 loop spans 11 amino acids. CDR1 is DFQATT and CDR2 is SNEGSKA in the germline V gene (reference sequence). Deletions cut 6 bases from V and 8 bases from J, with 14 bases between.

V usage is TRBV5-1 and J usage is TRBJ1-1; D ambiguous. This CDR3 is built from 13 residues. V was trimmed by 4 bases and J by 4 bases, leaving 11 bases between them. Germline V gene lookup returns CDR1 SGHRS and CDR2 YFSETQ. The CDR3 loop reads CASSPGGSTEAFF. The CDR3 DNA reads TGCGCCAGCAGCCCTGGCGGCAGCACTGAAGCTTTCTTT.

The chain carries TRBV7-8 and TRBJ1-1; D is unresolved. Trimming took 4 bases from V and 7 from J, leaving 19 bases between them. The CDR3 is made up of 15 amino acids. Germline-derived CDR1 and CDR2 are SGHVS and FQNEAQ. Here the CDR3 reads CASSYSDGLIHEAFF. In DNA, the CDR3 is TGTGCCAGCAGCTACTCGGACGGACTAATTCATGAAGCTTTCTTT.

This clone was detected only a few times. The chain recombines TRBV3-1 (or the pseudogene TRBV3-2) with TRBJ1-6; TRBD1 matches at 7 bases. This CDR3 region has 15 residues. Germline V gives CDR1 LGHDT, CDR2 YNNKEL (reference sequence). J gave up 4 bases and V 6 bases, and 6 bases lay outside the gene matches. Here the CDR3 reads CASREGAGYNSPLHF. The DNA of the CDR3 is TGTGCCAGCAGAGAGGGGGCGGGTTATAATTCACCCCTCCACTTT.

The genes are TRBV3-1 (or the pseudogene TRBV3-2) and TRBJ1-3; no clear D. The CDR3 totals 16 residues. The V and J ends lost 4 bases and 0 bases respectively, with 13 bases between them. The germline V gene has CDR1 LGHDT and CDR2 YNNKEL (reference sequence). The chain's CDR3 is CASSLHVGSSGNTIYF. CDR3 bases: TGTGCCAGCAGCCTCCACGTCGGGAGCTCTGGAAACACCATATATTTT.

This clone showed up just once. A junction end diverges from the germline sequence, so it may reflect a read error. The CDR3 DNA reads as TGTGCCAGCAGTCAAGCGGGGGGGACAGATACGCAGTATTTT. It yields the protein CASSQAGGTDTQYF. The chain is built from TRBV2 and TRBJ2-3, with 10 bases aligning to TRBD2. The germline gives CDR1 SNHLY, CDR2 FYNNEI. The CDR3 spans 14 residues.

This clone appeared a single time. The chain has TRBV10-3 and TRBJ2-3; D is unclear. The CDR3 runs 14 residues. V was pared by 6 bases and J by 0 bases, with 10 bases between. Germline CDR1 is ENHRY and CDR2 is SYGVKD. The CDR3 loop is CAIRARWSTDTQYF. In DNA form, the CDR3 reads TGTGCCATCAGGGCCCGATGGAGCACAGATACGCAGTATTTT.

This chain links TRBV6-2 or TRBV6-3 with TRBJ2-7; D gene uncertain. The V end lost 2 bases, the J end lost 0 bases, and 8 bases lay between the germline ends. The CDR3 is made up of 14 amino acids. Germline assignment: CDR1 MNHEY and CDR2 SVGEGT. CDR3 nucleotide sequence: TGTGCCAGCAGTTACGGCCCTCACTCCTACGAGCAGTACTTC. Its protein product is CASSYGPHSYEQYF.

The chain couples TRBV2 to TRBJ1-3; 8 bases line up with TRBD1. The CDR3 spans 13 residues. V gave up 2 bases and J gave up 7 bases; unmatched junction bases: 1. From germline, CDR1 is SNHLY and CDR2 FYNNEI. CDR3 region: CASSEQGANTIYF. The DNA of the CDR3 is TGTGCCAGCAGTGAACAGGGGGCGAACACCATATATTTT.

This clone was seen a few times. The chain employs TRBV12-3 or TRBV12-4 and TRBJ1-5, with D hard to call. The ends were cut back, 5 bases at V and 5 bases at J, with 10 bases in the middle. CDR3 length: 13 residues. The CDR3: CASSPSPDQPQHF. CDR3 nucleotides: TGTGCCAGCAGTCCCTCCCCGGATCAGCCCCAGCATTTT.

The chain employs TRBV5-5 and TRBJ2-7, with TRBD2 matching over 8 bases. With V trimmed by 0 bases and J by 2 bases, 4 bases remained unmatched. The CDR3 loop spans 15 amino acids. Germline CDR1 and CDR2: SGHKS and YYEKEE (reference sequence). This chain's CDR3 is CASSLAGGGPYEQYF. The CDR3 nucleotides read TGTGCCAGCAGCTTGGCCGGGGGGGGACCCTACGAGCAGTACTTC.

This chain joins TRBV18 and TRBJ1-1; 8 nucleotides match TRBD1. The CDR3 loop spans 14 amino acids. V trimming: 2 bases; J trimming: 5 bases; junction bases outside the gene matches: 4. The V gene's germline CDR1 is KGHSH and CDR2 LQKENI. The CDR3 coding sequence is TGTGCCAGCTCACCAGGGACAGGTGGAACTGAAGCTTTCTTT. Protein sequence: CASSPGTGGTEAFF. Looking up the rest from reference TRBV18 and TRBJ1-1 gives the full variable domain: NAGVMQNPRHLVRRRGQEARLRCSPMKGHSHVYWYRQLPEEGLKFMVYLQKENIIDESGMPKERFSAEFPKEGPSILRIQQVVRGDSAAYFCASSPGTGGTEAFFGQGTRLTVV.

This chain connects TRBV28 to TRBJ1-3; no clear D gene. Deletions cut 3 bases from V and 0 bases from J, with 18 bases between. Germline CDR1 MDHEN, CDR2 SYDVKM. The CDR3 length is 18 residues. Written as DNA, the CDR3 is TGTGCCAGCAGTTTCCCCCCCCGCGACACTCGCTCTGGAAACACCATATATTTT. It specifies CASSFPPRDTRSGNTIYF.

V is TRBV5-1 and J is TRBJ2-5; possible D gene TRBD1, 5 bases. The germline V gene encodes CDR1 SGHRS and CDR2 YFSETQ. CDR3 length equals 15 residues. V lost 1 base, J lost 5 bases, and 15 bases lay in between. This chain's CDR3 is CASSLQVSGSETQYF. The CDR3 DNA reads TGCGCCAGCAGCTTGCAAGTGTCAGGGTCGGAGACCCAGTACTTC.

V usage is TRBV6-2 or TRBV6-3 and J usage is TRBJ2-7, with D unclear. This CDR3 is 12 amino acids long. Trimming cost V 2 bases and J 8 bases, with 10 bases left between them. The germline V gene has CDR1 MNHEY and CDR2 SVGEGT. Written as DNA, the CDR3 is TGTGCCAGCAGTTACCCCACGGTAAAGCAGTACTTC. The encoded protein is CASSYPTVKQYF.

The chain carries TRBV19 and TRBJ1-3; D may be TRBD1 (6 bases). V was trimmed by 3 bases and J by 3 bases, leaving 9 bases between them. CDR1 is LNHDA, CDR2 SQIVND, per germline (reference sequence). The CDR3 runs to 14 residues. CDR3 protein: CASSIRGGGNTIYF. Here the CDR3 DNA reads TGTGCCAGTAGTATCAGGGGCGGTGGAAACACCATATATTTT.

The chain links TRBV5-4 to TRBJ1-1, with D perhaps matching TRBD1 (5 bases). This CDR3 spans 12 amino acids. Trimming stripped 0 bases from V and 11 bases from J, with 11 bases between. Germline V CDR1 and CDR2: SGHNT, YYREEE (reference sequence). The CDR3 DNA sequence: TGTGCCAGCAGCTTGGAGGGGCTGGAGGCTTTCTTT. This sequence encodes CASSLEGLEAFF.

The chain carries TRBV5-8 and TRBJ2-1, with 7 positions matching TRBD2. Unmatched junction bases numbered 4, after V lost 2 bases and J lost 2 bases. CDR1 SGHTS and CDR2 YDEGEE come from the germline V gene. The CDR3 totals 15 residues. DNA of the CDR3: TGTGCCAGCAGCTTCACCGGGACTACCTACAATGAGCAGTTCTTC. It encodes CASSFTGTTYNEQFF. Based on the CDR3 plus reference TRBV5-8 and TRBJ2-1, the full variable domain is EAGVTQSPTHLIKTRGQQATLRCSPISGHTSVYWYQQALGLGLQFLLWYDEGEERNRGNFPPRFSGRQFPNYSSELNVNALELEDSALYLCASSFTGTTYNEQFFGPGTRLTVL.

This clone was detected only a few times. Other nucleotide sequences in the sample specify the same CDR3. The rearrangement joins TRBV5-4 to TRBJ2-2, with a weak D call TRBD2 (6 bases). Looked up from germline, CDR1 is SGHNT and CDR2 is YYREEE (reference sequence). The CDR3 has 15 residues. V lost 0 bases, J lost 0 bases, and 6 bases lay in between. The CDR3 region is CASSLAGANTGELFF. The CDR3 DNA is TGTGCCAGCAGCTTGGCGGGAGCGAACACCGGGGAGCTGTTTTTT.

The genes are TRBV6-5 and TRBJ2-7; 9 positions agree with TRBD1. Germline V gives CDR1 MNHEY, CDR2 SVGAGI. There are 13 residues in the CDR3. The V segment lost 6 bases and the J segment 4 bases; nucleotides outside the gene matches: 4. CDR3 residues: CASSRGQGYEQYF. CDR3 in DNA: TGTGCCAGCAGCCGCGGACAGGGGTACGAGCAGTACTTC.

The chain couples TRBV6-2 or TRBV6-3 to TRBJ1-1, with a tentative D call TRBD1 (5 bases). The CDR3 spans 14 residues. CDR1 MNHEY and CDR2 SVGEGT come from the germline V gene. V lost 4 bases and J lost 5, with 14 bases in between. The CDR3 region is CASSLQVEGTEAFF. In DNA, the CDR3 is TGTGCCAGCAGTTTACAGGTGGAGGGGACTGAAGCTTTCTTT.

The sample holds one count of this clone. The CDR3 here is CASSYGQGVYGYTF. The CDR3 DNA sequence: TGTGCCAGCAGCTATGGACAGGGGGTCTATGGCTACACCTTC. This chain joins TRBV7-2 and TRBJ1-2; 10 bases agree with TRBD1. The trim removed 4 bases at V and 4 bases at J, leaving 3 bases unmatched. Germline CDR1 is SGHTA and CDR2 is FQGNSA. The CDR3 is 14 residues long.

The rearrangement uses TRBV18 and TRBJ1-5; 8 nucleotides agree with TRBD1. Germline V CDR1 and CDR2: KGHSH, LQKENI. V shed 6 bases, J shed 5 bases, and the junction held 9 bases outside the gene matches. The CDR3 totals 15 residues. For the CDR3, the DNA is TGTGCCAGCTCTCCGACAGGGGTAGGAGATCAGCCCCAGCATTTT. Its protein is CASSPTGVGDQPQHF.

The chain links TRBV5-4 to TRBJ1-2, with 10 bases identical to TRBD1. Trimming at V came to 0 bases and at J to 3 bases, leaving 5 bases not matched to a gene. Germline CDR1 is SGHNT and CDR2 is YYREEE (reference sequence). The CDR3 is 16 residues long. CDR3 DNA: TGTGCCAGCAGCTTGGCGCGACAGGGGGCGGACTATGGCTACACCTTC. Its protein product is CASSLARQGADYGYTF.

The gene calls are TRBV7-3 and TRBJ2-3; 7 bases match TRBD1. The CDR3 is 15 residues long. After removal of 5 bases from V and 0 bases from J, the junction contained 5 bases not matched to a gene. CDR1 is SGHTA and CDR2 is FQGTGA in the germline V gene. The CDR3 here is CASSHRGTSTDTQYF. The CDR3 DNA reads TGTGCCAGCAGCCACAGGGGAACCAGCACAGATACGCAGTATTTT.

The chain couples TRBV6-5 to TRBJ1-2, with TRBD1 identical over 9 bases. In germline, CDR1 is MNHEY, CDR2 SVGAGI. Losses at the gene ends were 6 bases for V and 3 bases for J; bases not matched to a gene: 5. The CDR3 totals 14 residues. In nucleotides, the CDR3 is TGTGCCAGCAGGGTACAGGGGGCCGACTATGGCTACACCTTC. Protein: CASRVQGADYGYTF.